A single sample is the source of the 15 T cell receptor beta chains below, sequenced in a study of T cells after yellow fever vaccination. TCRdb re-analysed the 5' RACE reads in MiXCR, keeping a single row per CDR3 protein. The sample lists under 400,000 distinct CDR3 sequences; 9.5% to 13% were seen once. The sequencing here drew on PBMCs, taken on the day of the first yellow fever vaccination. The receptor set was obtained from a young man who received the YFV17D yellow fever vaccine.

This clonotype was detected only a few times. V is TRBV11-1 and J is TRBJ1-2; 9 positions match TRBD1. CDR3 length: 18 amino acids. CDR1 SGHAT and CDR2 FQDESV come from the germline V gene (reference sequence). V gave up 5 bases and J gave up 6 bases; unmatched junction bases: 19. CDR3 DNA: TGTGCCAGCAGCCACCCTCGGGACCTAACAGGGGGCAACAATGGCTACACCTTC. Its protein is CASSHPRDLTGGNNGYTF.

V and J are TRBV5-1 and TRBJ2-7; D is possibly TRBD2 (6 bases). Germline CDR1 SGHRS, CDR2 YFSETQ. V lost 7 bases, J lost 2 bases, and 16 bases lay in between. The CDR3 has 14 residues. Written as DNA, the CDR3 is TGCGCCAGCGGGAGCGGAGGGCCCGCCTACGAGCAGTACTTC. Its protein product is CASGSGGPAYEQYF.

This clonotype showed up just a few times. This chain links TRBV5-1 with TRBJ2-1; TRBD2 might be the D (5 bases). The CDR3 loop spans 16 amino acids. Germline CDR1 and CDR2: SGHRS and YFSETQ. V lost 1 base and J 9 bases, leaving 20 bases between the germline ends. The DNA of the CDR3 is TGCGCCAGCAGCTTGCTTTGGGTTGACGAGGGCAGTGAGCAGTTCTTC. Translating gives CASSLLWVDEGSEQFF.

This clonotype was observed a handful of times. J is TRBJ1-2 and V is TRBV4-3, with D maybe TRBD1 (6 bases). The CDR3 sequence is 14 residues long. V was cut by 0 bases and J by 5 bases, with 10 bases left in between. Germline V gene data show CDR1 as LGHNA and CDR2 as YSLEER. The DNA of the CDR3 is TGCGCCAGCAGCCAAGATACAGGGTTTTATGGCTACACCTTC. Its translation is CASSQDTGFYGYTF.

This clonotype came up a few times. The chain carries TRBV2 and TRBJ2-3; D is perhaps TRBD2 (6 bases). CDR3 size: 16 residues. The germline gives CDR1 SNHLY, CDR2 FYNNEI. With 2 bases removed from V and 0 bases from J, the gap between germline ends came to 12 bases. The CDR3 region has the DNA TGTGCCAGCAGTGAATATGGCGGGGTTAGCACAGATACGCAGTATTTT. Its protein is CASSEYGGVSTDTQYF. The whole variable domain, remainder taken from reference TRBV2 and TRBJ2-3, is EPEVTQTPSHQVTQMGQEVILRCVPISNHLYFYWYRQILGQKVEFLVSFYNNEISEKSEIFDDQFSVERPDGSNFTLKIRSTKLEDSAMYFCASSEYGGVSTDTQYFGPGTRLTVL.

This clonotype was recorded a few times. The rearrangement joins TRBV12-3 or TRBV12-4 to TRBJ2-3; 9 nucleotides line up with TRBD2. V dropped 4 bases and J dropped 2; count of bases not matched to a gene: 4. This CDR3 contains 15 residues. The CDR3 sequence: CASSSPSGVTDTQYF. In nucleotides, the CDR3 is TGTGCCAGCAGTTCTCCTAGCGGGGTCACAGATACGCAGTATTTT.

There are a few counts of this clonotype. The chain joins TRBV6-1 to TRBJ2-2, with D possibly TRBD2 on 7 matching bases. This CDR3 is 15 amino acids long. V was clipped by 6 bases and J by 6 bases, with 17 bases between them. Germline assignment: CDR1 MNHNS and CDR2 SASEGT. This chain's CDR3 is CASSLRPGGAGELFF. CDR3 nucleotide sequence: TGTGCCAGCAGCTTGAGGCCGGGGGGCGCCGGGGAGCTGTTTTTT.

V gene TRBV7-3 combines with J gene TRBJ2-1; 11 bases align to TRBD2. Germline V lookup: CDR1 SGHTA, CDR2 FQGTGA. This CDR3 contains 14 residues. V lost 5 bases and J lost 6; bases outside the gene matches: 3. CDR3 loop: CASSILAGVNEQFF. CDR3 sequence (DNA): TGTGCCAGCAGCATACTAGCGGGGGTCAATGAGCAGTTCTTC.

CDR3 sequence: CASSQDSGLGTDTQYF. In DNA form, the CDR3 reads TGCGCCAGCAGCCAAGATTCAGGACTAGGCACAGATACGCAGTATTTT. V and J are TRBV4-3 and TRBJ2-3; 7 positions match TRBD2. J gave up 1 base and V 0 bases, and 4 bases lay outside the gene matches. Germline-derived CDR1 and CDR2 are LGHNA and YSLEER. The CDR3 spans 16 residues.

The chain carries TRBV4-3 and TRBJ1-6, with D uncertain. The germline V and J ends were trimmed by 2 bases and 7 bases, with 9 bases remaining between them. The CDR3 length is 14 residues. Germline CDR1 is LGHNA and CDR2 is YSLEER. The CDR3 loop reads CASSQTDGNSPLHF. CDR3 sequence (DNA): TGCGCCAGCAGCCAAACGGACGGGAATTCACCCCTCCACTTT.

This clonotype turned up a few times. The J gene is TRBJ2-1, the V gene TRBV10-2; perhaps TRBD1 as D (5 bases). Germline V gene sequence: CDR1 WSHSY, CDR2 SAAADI. The CDR3 is 11 amino acids. V was shortened by 10 bases and J by 7 bases, with 11 bases between the two germline ends. In DNA, the CDR3 is TGCGCCACCACGACAGTTAATGAGCAGTTCTTC. Its protein is CATTTVNEQFF.

This clonotype turned up a few times. The chain combines TRBV5-6 with TRBJ1-1; possibly TRBD1 for D (5 bases). The V gene's germline CDR1 is SGHDT and CDR2 YYEEEE. Trimming left V 2 bases short and J 5 bases short, with 16 bases between. This CDR3 has 15 residues. CDR3 residues: CASSFLGYGGTEAFF. In nucleotides, the CDR3 is TGTGCCAGCAGCTTCCTAGGCTATGGGGGGACTGAAGCTTTCTTT.

There are many counts of this clonotype. The rearrangement links TRBV7-9 to TRBJ1-3; D gene uncertain. The CDR3 consists of 13 residues. Germline V gene data show CDR1 as SEHNR and CDR2 as FQNEAQ (reference sequence). Trimming shortened V by 6 bases and J by 0 bases, and 6 bases separated the two germline ends. CDR3 sequence: CASRAASGNTIYF. CDR3 DNA sequence: TGTGCCAGCAGGGCAGCCTCTGGAAACACCATATATTTT.

The CDR3 sequence: CASSIQVLHEQFF. The CDR3 nucleotides read TGTGCCAGCAGCATCCAGGTTTTGCATGAGCAGTTCTTC. This chain uses TRBV7-9 with TRBJ2-1; no clear D. Trimming left V 5 bases short and J 8 bases short, with 13 bases between. Germline V CDR1 and CDR2: SEHNR, FQNEAQ (reference sequence). This CDR3 has 13 residues.

This clonotype was counted only a few times. This chain connects TRBV27 to TRBJ2-1, with D possibly called TRBD1 or TRBD2 (6 bases each). The CDR3 has 17 amino acids. Germline V CDR1 and CDR2: MNHEY, SMNVEV (reference sequence). Trimming stripped 3 bases from V and 1 base from J, with 16 bases between. The CDR3 DNA reads TGTGCCAGCAGTTTGGGGGGCAGGGGTTTTTCCTACAATGAGCAGTTCTTC. This sequence encodes CASSLGGRGFSYNEQFF.